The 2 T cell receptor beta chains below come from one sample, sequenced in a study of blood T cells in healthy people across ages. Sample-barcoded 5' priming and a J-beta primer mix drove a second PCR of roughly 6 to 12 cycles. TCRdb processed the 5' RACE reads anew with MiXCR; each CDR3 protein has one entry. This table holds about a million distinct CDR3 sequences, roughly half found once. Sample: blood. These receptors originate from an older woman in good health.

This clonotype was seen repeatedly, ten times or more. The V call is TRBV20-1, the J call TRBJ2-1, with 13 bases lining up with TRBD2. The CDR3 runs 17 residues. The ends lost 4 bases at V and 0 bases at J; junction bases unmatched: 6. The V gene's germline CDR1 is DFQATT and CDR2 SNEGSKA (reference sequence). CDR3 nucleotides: TGCAGTGCTATCGGTCGGACTAGCGGGAGCTCCTACAATGAGCAGTTCTTC. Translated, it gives CSAIGRTSGSSYNEQFF.

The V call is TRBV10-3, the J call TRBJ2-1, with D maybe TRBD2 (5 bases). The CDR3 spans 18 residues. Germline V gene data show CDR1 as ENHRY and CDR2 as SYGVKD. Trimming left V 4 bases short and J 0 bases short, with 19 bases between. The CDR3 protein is CAISGASSRRSSYNEQFF. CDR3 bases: TGTGCCATCAGTGGGGCTTCTAGCAGAAGGAGCTCCTACAATGAGCAGTTCTTC.